One sample yielded the 10 T cell receptor beta chains listed below, sequenced in a study of blood T cell repertoires in COVID-19. Sequenced by immunoSEQ multiplex PCR; TCRdb stores in-frame clones only, minus some. The profile shows 95,000 to 150,000 clones, roughly 70% of them singletons. Sequenced: peripheral blood. These receptors came from a human donor with acute or convalescent COVID-19. The donor label of this sample is uncertain.

This chain uses TRBV11-2 with TRBJ2-3; D unclear. This CDR3 contains 16 residues. The V gene's germline CDR1 is SGHAT and CDR2 FQNNGV. The V gene lost 1 base and the J gene lost 0 bases, with 11 bases spanning the gap. CDR3 DNA: TGTGCCAGCAGCTTAGGTGCGGTTTCTAGCACAGATACGCAGTATTTT. It codes for CASSLGAVSSTDTQYF.

This sequence joins TRBV5-4 and TRBJ1-2; 8 positions match TRBD1. The CDR3 totals 14 residues. Germline values: CDR1 SGHNT, CDR2 YYREEE (reference sequence). The V and J ends lost 8 bases and 7 bases, in that order; junction bases with no gene match: 13. The CDR3 is CASTHGQGNSGYTF. The CDR3 DNA sequence: TGTGCCAGTACTCACGGACAGGGAAATTCTGGCTACACCTTC.

This chain uses TRBV19 with TRBJ1-6, with D possibly TRBD1 on 5 matching bases. The CDR3 contains 14 residues. The germline V and J ends were trimmed by 4 bases and 9 bases, with 13 bases remaining between them. CDR1 LNHDA and CDR2 SQIVND come from the germline V gene (reference sequence). The CDR3 nucleotides read TGTGCCAGTAGTACCGACAGAGATCGTTCACCCCTCCACTTT. This translates into CASSTDRDRSPLHF.

This sequence joins TRBV18 and TRBJ1-4; D is possibly TRBD1 (5 bases). Between the trimmed V and J ends, which lost 6 bases and 5 bases, there was a span of 13 bases. Per germline, CDR1 KGHSH and CDR2 LQKENI. The CDR3 is made up of 14 amino acids. CDR3 DNA sequence: TGTGCCAGCTCCCCCGGACGGGGGAATGAAAAACTGTTTTTT. Its translation is CASSPGRGNEKLFF.

This chain joins TRBV9 and TRBJ1-3; D perhaps matches TRBD1 (5 bases). The CDR3 covers 15 residues. V was pared by 0 bases and J by 4 bases, with 11 bases between. The germline CDR1 and CDR2 sequences are SGDLS and YYNGEE. CDR3 DNA sequence: TGTGCCAGCAGCGTAGGAAGGGACTCGGGAAACACCATATATTTT. It encodes CASSVGRDSGNTIYF.

J is TRBJ2-5 and V is TRBV20-1; 10 positions agree with TRBD2. The V and J ends lost 3 bases and 5 bases, in that order; junction bases with no gene match: 0. CDR1 is DFQATT and CDR2 is SNEGSKA in the germline V gene (reference sequence). This CDR3 contains 12 residues. The CDR3 DNA is TGCAGTGCTAGTAGCGGGGGGGAGACCCAGTACTTC. It translates to CSASSGGETQYF.

The rearrangement links TRBV7-3 to TRBJ2-3; D might be TRBD1 (6 bases). V gave up 6 bases and J gave up 2 bases, with 12 bases separating them. Per germline, CDR1 SGHTA and CDR2 FQGTGA. The CDR3 runs 14 residues. CDR3 region: CASRPTGITDTQYF. The DNA for the CDR3 is TGTGCCAGCAGGCCCACAGGGATCACAGATACGCAGTATTTT.

This chain links TRBV19 with TRBJ1-3, with D uncertain. The germline V gene has CDR1 LNHDA and CDR2 SQIVND (reference sequence). The length of the CDR3 is 13 residues. V dropped 8 bases and J dropped 2 bases, with 10 bases sitting between them. Written as DNA, the CDR3 is TGTGCCAGTGACGCGGAAACTGGAAACACCATATATTTT. As protein: CASDAETGNTIYF.

The rearrangement links TRBV5-6 to TRBJ1-3; D perhaps matches TRBD1 (5 bases). V was clipped by 1 base and J by 2 bases, with 13 bases between them. CDR3 size: 16 residues. In germline, CDR1 is SGHDT, CDR2 YYEEEE. The CDR3 reads CASSLLGPGTGNTIYF. DNA of the CDR3: TGTGCCAGCAGCTTGTTAGGTCCAGGGACTGGAAACACCATATATTTT. Supplemented by reference TRBV5-6 and TRBJ1-3, the full variable domain reads DAGVTQSPTHLIKTRGQQVTLRCSPKSGHDTVSWYQQALGQGPQFIFQYYEEEERQRGNFPDRFSGHQFPNYSSELNVNALLLGDSALYLCASSLLGPGTGNTIYFGEGSWLTVV.

This chain links TRBV24-1 with TRBJ1-2, with D tentatively TRBD1 (5 bases). The V end was cut by 3 bases, the J end by 4 bases, with 17 bases between. CDR1 KGHDR and CDR2 SFDVKD come from the germline V gene. The CDR3 sequence is 16 residues long. Here the CDR3 reads CATSDPALGGIYGYTF. The CDR3 region has the DNA TGTGCCACCAGTGATCCTGCGCTGGGGGGGATCTATGGCTACACCTTC.